This T cell receptor (beta chain) was identified in a study of blood T cell repertoires in COVID-19 (dated by TCRdb to 2020 to 2022). Context from the whole study: Samples covering the acute and convalescent phases of COVID-19 were provided by collaborators in the United States, Italy and Spain. The material from the prospective study consisted of cDNA or gDNA derived from T cells, B-cell-depleted T cells, or PBMCs. The dataset comprised deeply sampled blood TCRbeta repertoires from subjects exposed to, actively infected with, or recovered from COVID-19. The repertoires were released in a freely available public database meant as a resource for research on the immune response to SARS-CoV-2. The samples were drawn from two sources: the first 160 participants of the ongoing ImmuneRACE study, and about 1,300 subjects contributed by 6 global collaborators. Nearly every sample came with metadata listing a de-identified subject ID, COVID-19 status, age in years and sex. Where available, HLA class I and class II types were taken from metadata supplied by the sample provider and were not determined by assay-based typing.

Participants in the prospective study were enrolled through a virtual design, were aged 18 to 89 years, and lived in 24 United States geographic areas. Cohort assignment in the prospective study relied on participant-reported clinical history from a screening survey and a study questionnaire. For ImmuneRACE Cohort 3, a participant was defined as recovered based on two consecutive negative NP/OP PCR tests, clearance by a healthcare professional, or resolution of symptoms. In the prospective study, mobile phlebotomists collected whole blood, serum and a nasopharyngeal or oropharyngeal swab from each participant. Over an approximately 2-month period, participants in the prospective study had the option of providing additional blood draws and questionnaires. Prospective study blood samples were shipped either frozen or at room temperature before DNA extraction. Comments on this clone: No antigen is known for it. No base qualities exist here, and no much larger clone lies one base off it.

Findings and caveats that apply to the study as a whole: The amount of clinical and demographic metadata varied by source and participant and was provided uncurated.

Spanning cysteine to phenylalanine, the CDR3 consists of 17 amino acids. Here the CDR3 DNA is all that survives: 51 bases in frame from base 1. The junction carries 15 bases between V and J, which are trimmed by 2 bases and 0 bases respectively. Taken from the germline V gene, the CDR1 and CDR2 loops are MNHNS and SASEGT. TCRbeta CDR3 regions were amplified from genomic DNA using the immunoSEQ Assay, a bias-controlled multiplex PCR. Per the source publication's procedure: Within the assay, amplification of reference gene primers was used to estimate how many nucleated cells each sample contained. Sequence reads were collapsed and filtered to measure the absolute abundance of every unique TCRbeta CDR3 rearrangement. For each sample, productive Simpson clonality was calculated as the square root of Simpson's diversity index over productive rearrangements. TCRdb carries this immuneACCESS record with in-frame sequences only. Its versions omit some clonotypes, under half of them owing to an unresolved V gene in the studies checked, with the rest unexplained. That table gives V, J and clone size, and the DNA gave D and trimming. Counted in this sample were about half a million clones; approximately 86% of them appeared once. The ten largest clones add up to under 9.5% of the sample.

The V gene is TRBV6-1 and the J gene is TRBJ2-3; the D gene is perhaps TRBD2, on 5 matching bases. Sequences were obtained from PBMCs or T cells enriched from blood (not recorded which). This TCR came from a woman aged 55 to 70 who had recovered from COVID-19. The sequence in DNA is TGTGCCAGCAGTGAATACGTAACTAGTCTTAGCACAGATACGCAGTATTTT. It specifies CASSEYVTSLSTDTQYF.